The next 27 T cell receptor beta chains were all read from a single sample in a study of T-cell reconstitution after alpha-beta-depleted transplantation in children. This sample's TCRbeta library carried unique molecular identifier barcodes. Via MiXCR, TCRdb re-called the PCR reads, giving one row per CDR3 protein. The sample shows approximately 1,000,000 distinct CDR3 sequences, less than 30% of them seen only once. Sequenced here: PBMCs, mostly from graft donor cells, sampled 360 days after TCRalphabeta/CD19-depleted stem cell transplant. The receptor source for this set is a boy younger than two who had a stem cell transplant for SCID, so the T cells may come from the graft donor.

In its sample, this clonotype was seen a few times. The rearrangement uses TRBV6-6 and TRBJ2-7, with TRBD2 matching over 9 bases. This CDR3 contains 13 residues. V lost 4 bases to trimming and J lost 5 bases; unmatched junction nucleotides: 3. The germline gives CDR1 MNHNY, CDR2 SVGAGI (reference sequence). CDR3 in DNA: TGTGCCAGCAGTTCCGGGACTAGCAACGAGCAGTACTTC. The encoded protein is CASSSGTSNEQYF.

J is TRBJ2-2 and V is TRBV6-5; TRBD2 is a possible D gene (5 bases). V lost 2 bases to trimming and J lost 4 bases, with 14 bases between them. The CDR3 sequence is 16 residues long. The V gene's germline CDR1 is MNHEY and CDR2 SVGAGI. As DNA, the CDR3 is TGTGCCAGCAGTTACATCGGACTTTCGAGCACCGGGGAGCTGTTTTTT. This gives the protein CASSYIGLSSTGELFF.

This clonotype showed up many times. This sequence joins TRBV28 and TRBJ1-5; the D gene is possibly TRBD1 (6 bases). The germline V and J ends were trimmed by 5 bases and 0 bases, with 11 bases remaining between them. There are 15 residues in the CDR3. Germline CDR1 MDHEN, CDR2 SYDVKM. CDR3 nucleotides: TGTGCCAGCAGTATGACAGGTTATAGCAATCAGCCCCAGCATTTT. As protein: CASSMTGYSNQPQHF. Drawing the rest from reference TRBV28 and TRBJ1-5, the complete variable domain is DVKVTQSSRYLVKRTGEKVFLECVQDMDHENMFWYRQDPGLGLRLIYFSYDVKMKEKGDIPEGYSVSREKKERFSLILESASTNQTSMYLCASSMTGYSNQPQHFGDGTRLSIL.

This clonotype came up a few times. The chain carries TRBV12-3 or TRBV12-4 and TRBJ1-5; D remains ambiguous. The CDR3 is made up of 13 amino acids. The germline V and J ends were trimmed by 4 bases and 7 bases, with 11 bases remaining between them. Here the CDR3 reads CASSSNNVQPQHF. Here the CDR3 DNA reads TGTGCCAGCAGTTCCAACAATGTGCAGCCCCAGCATTTT.

The genes are TRBV3-1 and TRBJ2-7; weak D call: TRBD2 (5 bases). V shed 4 bases and J shed 1 base, with 11 bases lying between them. In germline, CDR1 is LGHDT, CDR2 YNNKEL (reference sequence). The length of the CDR3 is 14 residues. DNA for the CDR3: TGTGCCAGCAGCCTCCGGGAAAGTTCCTACGAGCAGTACTTC. Residues: CASSLRESSYEQYF.

The V gene is TRBV15, the J gene TRBJ2-7; D is uncertain. The CDR3 runs to 16 residues. The V end lost 4 bases, the J end lost 0 bases, and 16 bases lay between the germline ends. The V gene's germline CDR1 is LNHNV and CDR2 YYDKDF (reference sequence). The CDR3 loop is CATSTDSTPSSYEQYF. CDR3 DNA: TGTGCCACCAGCACCGATTCGACTCCAAGCTCCTACGAGCAGTACTTC. Full variable domain (rest looked up from reference TRBV15 and TRBJ2-7): DAMVIQNPRYQVTQFGKPVTLSCSQTLNHNVMYWYQQKSSQAPKLLFHYYDKDFNNEADTPDNFQSRRPNTSFCFLDIRSPGLGDTAMYLCATSTDSTPSSYEQYFGPGTRLTVT.

The chain combines TRBV20-1 with TRBJ2-3, with 7 bases that match TRBD2. Germline CDR1 and CDR2: DFQATT and SNEGSKA (reference sequence). With 5 bases clipped from V and 5 bases from J, the junction kept 7 bases outside the gene matches. The CDR3 has 13 amino acids. The CDR3 sequence: CSAPRLALDTQYF. For the CDR3, the DNA is TGCAGTGCTCCAAGACTAGCTCTAGATACGCAGTATTTT.

This chain joins TRBV28 and TRBJ2-5; TRBD1 agrees at 7 bases. V gave up 5 bases and J gave up 4 bases; unmatched junction bases: 10. Germline V gene lookup returns CDR1 MDHEN and CDR2 SYDVKM. The CDR3 has 15 residues. The CDR3 DNA is TGTGCCAGCAGTCCAGGGACAGCCACCCGAGAGACCCAGTACTTC. It is translated as CASSPGTATRETQYF.

This clonotype was recorded a few times. The rearrangement uses TRBV12-3 or TRBV12-4 and TRBJ1-2, with 10 positions matching TRBD1. This CDR3 contains 13 residues. After removal of 6 bases from V and 6 bases from J, the junction contained 4 bases not matched to a gene. The CDR3 sequence: CASRGQGMDGYTF. In nucleotides, the CDR3 is TGTGCCAGCAGGGGACAGGGGATGGATGGCTACACCTTC.

The chain combines TRBV6-5 with TRBJ2-7, with TRBD1 matching over 7 bases. This CDR3 is built from 15 residues. With V trimmed by 6 bases and J by 5 bases, 13 bases remained unmatched. Germline V CDR1 and CDR2: MNHEY, SVGAGI. CDR3 residues: CASRYTGDPLDEQYF. The CDR3, as DNA: TGTGCCAGCAGATACACAGGGGACCCCTTAGACGAGCAGTACTTC.

The chain uses TRBV5-1 and TRBJ1-1; TRBD1 is a possible D gene (5 bases). CDR1 is SGHRS and CDR2 is YFSETQ in the germline V gene. The CDR3 runs to 13 residues. V was trimmed by 4 bases and J by 7 bases, leaving 14 bases between them. The CDR3 loop is CASSRDGDFEAFF. Here the CDR3 DNA reads TGCGCCAGCAGCCGGGACGGTGACTTTGAAGCTTTCTTT.

This chain joins TRBV27 and TRBJ2-3, with 7 bases matching TRBD2. Germline V gives CDR1 MNHEY, CDR2 SMNVEV (reference sequence). CDR3 length equals 16 residues. Unmatched junction bases numbered 15, after V lost 6 bases and J lost 6 bases. For the CDR3, the DNA is TGTGCCAGCAGCCTCATTCCGGGGGAGGGGTTGGATACGCAGTATTTT. Its translation: CASSLIPGEGLDTQYF.

There are a few counts of this clonotype. The chain joins TRBV18 to TRBJ2-7; D is unclear. Germline CDR1 is KGHSH and CDR2 is LQKENI. Trimming stripped 1 base from V and 3 bases from J, with 10 bases between. The CDR3 runs 14 residues. In nucleotides, the CDR3 is TGTGCCAGCTCACCACAGGGTTGGGGCTACGAGCAGTACTTC. It translates to CASSPQGWGYEQYF.

This chain joins TRBV6-1 and TRBJ2-2; TRBD1 matches at 8 bases. The CDR3 spans 15 residues. Per the germline V gene, CDR1 is MNHNS and CDR2 is SASEGT. J gave up 2 bases and V 6 bases, and 5 bases lay outside the gene matches. The CDR3: CASRIQGVNTGELFF. DNA of the CDR3: TGTGCCAGCAGGATACAGGGGGTCAACACCGGGGAGCTGTTTTTT.

V usage is TRBV20-1 and J usage is TRBJ1-3; 7 bases are shared with TRBD1. Germline CDR1 reads DFQATT; CDR2 reads SNEGSKA (reference sequence). This CDR3 is 15 amino acids long. V lost 4 bases, J lost 0 bases, and 6 bases stayed unmatched. CDR3 in amino acids: CSATGTAISGNTIYF. CDR3 sequence (DNA): TGCAGTGCTACAGGGACAGCCATCTCTGGAAACACCATATATTTT.

The rearrangement uses TRBV27 and TRBJ2-7, with TRBD1 identical over 11 bases. CDR1 MNHEY and CDR2 SMNVEV come from the germline V gene (reference sequence). The CDR3 runs 16 residues. In DNA, the CDR3 is TGTCATAGTTTCGGACAGGGGGCGGTTATTGGCTACGAGCAGTACTTC. Its translation: CHSFGQGAVIGYEQYF.

The rearrangement links TRBV4-1 to TRBJ2-1; TRBD2 matches at 7 bases. The ends lost 3 bases at V and 7 bases at J; junction bases unmatched: 6. This CDR3 spans 14 amino acids. In germline, CDR1 is MGHRA, CDR2 YSYEKL. The CDR3 region is CASSQPGLRNEQFF. Written as DNA, the CDR3 is TGCGCCAGCAGCCAGCCGGGACTACGGAATGAGCAGTTCTTC.

The V call is TRBV20-1, the J call TRBJ1-2; D uncertain. CDR3 size: 15 residues. Germline loops: CDR1 DFQATT, CDR2 SNEGSKA (reference sequence). Trimming left V 0 bases short and J 0 bases short, with 11 bases between. CDR3 loop: CSARDSRTANYGYTF. CDR3 DNA sequence: TGCAGTGCTAGAGATAGCAGGACCGCTAACTATGGCTACACCTTC.

CDR3 sequence reads: CASSSAGREGAEQYF. The CDR3 coding sequence is TGTGCCAGCAGCTCGGCGGGTAGAGAAGGGGCCGAGCAGTACTTC. This sequence joins TRBV7-3 and TRBJ2-7; D is tentatively TRBD1 or TRBD2 (5 bases each). The germline V and J ends were trimmed by 4 bases and 6 bases, with 19 bases remaining between them. The CDR3 has 15 amino acids. Germline V lookup: CDR1 SGHTA, CDR2 FQGTGA.

This clonotype was seen only a few times. The CDR3 region is CASSEVGHGAGELFF. DNA of the CDR3: TGTGCCAGCAGTGAAGTGGGTCATGGCGCCGGGGAGCTGTTTTTT. This chain joins TRBV2 and TRBJ2-2; D is uncertain. The V end was cut by 1 base, the J end by 6 bases, with 12 bases between. The germline V gene has CDR1 SNHLY and CDR2 FYNNEI. The CDR3 is made up of 15 amino acids.

This clonotype has a handful of counts. The chain links TRBV12-3 or TRBV12-4 to TRBJ2-5; no firm D call. The V and J ends lost 3 bases and 5 bases respectively, with 19 bases between them. There are 16 residues in the CDR3. The chain's CDR3 is CASSFRVLGPLETQYF. CDR3 DNA sequence: TGTGCCAGCAGTTTTCGTGTATTGGGTCCACTGGAGACCCAGTACTTC.

The chain employs TRBV29-1 and TRBJ2-3, with D hard to call. The CDR3 totals 14 residues. Trimming took 6 bases from V and 5 from J, leaving 18 bases between them. In germline, CDR1 is SQVTM, CDR2 ANQGSEA. Written as DNA, the CDR3 is TGCAGCGTCGGGCTGGGGTTGTGGGAAGATACGCAGTATTTT. Its protein product is CSVGLGLWEDTQYF.

The sample holds many counts of this clonotype. This sequence joins TRBV3-1 and TRBJ1-6, with TRBD1 matching over 10 bases. Germline CDR1 is LGHDT and CDR2 is YNNKEL (reference sequence). V lost 4 bases and J lost 7; bases outside the gene matches: 1. This CDR3 region has 14 residues. In nucleotides, the CDR3 is TGTGCCAGCAGCCCGGGACAGGGGAATTCACCCCTCCACTTT. Amino acids: CASSPGQGNSPLHF. The full variable domain, with the rest looked up from reference TRBV3-1 and TRBJ1-6, is DTAVSQTPKYLVTQMGNDKSIKCEQNLGHDTMYWYKQDSKKFLKIMFSYNNKELIINETVPNRFSPKSPDKAHLNLHINSLELGDSAVYFCASSPGQGNSPLHFGNGTRLTVT.

This clonotype was counted many times. V is TRBV6-2 or TRBV6-3 and J is TRBJ1-1, with a tentative D call TRBD1 (5 bases). V was cut by 6 bases and J by 1 base, with 15 bases left in between. CDR3 length: 15 amino acids. CDR1 is MNHEY, CDR2 SVGEGT, per germline. CDR3 sequence: CASSSGGGANTEAFF. The CDR3 nucleotides read TGTGCCAGCAGCTCCGGGGGTGGGGCGAACACTGAAGCTTTCTTT.

The chain recombines TRBV2 with TRBJ2-2, with D perhaps TRBD1 or TRBD2 (5 bases each). The CDR3 consists of 18 residues. Germline assignment: CDR1 SNHLY and CDR2 FYNNEI. V lost 2 bases and J lost 0, with 16 bases in between. The CDR3 region is CASSEFLYGGSNTGELFF. The DNA of the CDR3 is TGTGCCAGCAGTGAATTTTTGTATGGGGGTTCGAACACCGGGGAGCTGTTTTTT.

This sequence joins TRBV2 and TRBJ2-3; tentatively, D is TRBD1 (5 bases). V lost 8 bases to trimming and J lost 2 bases, with 14 bases between them. Germline V lookup: CDR1 SNHLY, CDR2 FYNNEI. This CDR3 contains 14 residues. CDR3 coding DNA: TGTGCCAGCGCCAGGGTTTTCGCCACAGATACGCAGTATTTT. It specifies CASARVFATDTQYF. The full variable domain, with the rest looked up from reference TRBV2 and TRBJ2-3, is EPEVTQTPSHQVTQMGQEVILRCVPISNHLYFYWYRQILGQKVEFLVSFYNNEISEKSEIFDDQFSVERPDGSNFTLKIRSTKLEDSAMYFCASARVFATDTQYFGPGTRLTVL.

This clonotype was counted between two and nine times. This sequence joins TRBV20-1 and TRBJ2-5; 14 bases align to TRBD2. Germline CDR1 reads DFQATT; CDR2 reads SNEGSKA (reference sequence). Losses at the gene ends were 6 bases for V and 5 bases for J; bases not matched to a gene: 11. CDR3 length: 16 residues. The CDR3 DNA reads TGCAGTGCCCGACTACCGACTAGCGGGGGGGCGGAGACCCAGTACTTC. Amino acid sequence: CSARLPTSGGAETQYF.